A selection of T cell receptor beta chains follows, all from one sample in a study of T cell responses to AZD1222 COVID-19 vaccine. Libraries were prepared by immunoSEQ multiplex PCR; TCRdb keeps only in-frame clonotypes and omits some of them. This sample has about 140,000 clones; approximately 90% occur once, and the top ten carry 5.5%. Here the sequenced sample was peripheral blood, taken on day 0 of AZD1222 vaccination. Every receptor here comes from an adult in good health. Both conserved end residues are part of each CDR3. A D gene is named only where the DNA matches it firmly. Size values are once, few and many counts, or a class for expanded clones, and some rows have none.

>NA|TRBV30|TRBJ2-2|12|NA
CAWSWATGELFF
TGTGCCTGGAGTTGGGCCACCGGGGAGCTGTTTTTT
>NA|TRBV4-3|TRBJ1-3|15|NA
CASSRQKGAGNTIYF
TGCGCCAGCAGCCGACAAAAGGGTGCTGGAAACACCATATATTTT
>NA|TRBV7-2|TRBJ2-3|13|TRBD1
CASSESRQGAQYF
TGTGCCAGCAGCGAAAGCCGACAGGGAGCGCAGTATTTT
>NA|TRBV11-3|TRBJ2-6|15|NA
CASSLGGSGANVLTF
TGTGCCAGCAGCTTAGGAGGCTCTGGGGCCAACGTCCTGACTTTC
>NA|TRBV5-1|TRBJ1-1|11|NA
CASSHNTEAFF
TGCGCCAGCAGCCACAACACTGAAGCTTTCTTT
>NA|TRBV4-2|TRBJ2-1|17|TRBD2
CASSQSGGAGVFNEQFF
TGTGCCAGCAGCCAATCCGGGGGAGCGGGAGTTTTCAATGAGCAGTTCTTC
>NA|TRBV24-1|TRBJ2-7|15|TRBD1
CATSDPGTGSYEQYF
TGTGCCACCAGTGATCCTGGGACAGGGTCCTACGAGCAGTACTTC
>NA|TRBV28|TRBJ1-5|16|NA
CASSVGGGWSNQPQHF
TGTGCCAGCAGTGTGGGGGGCGGTTGGAGCAATCAGCCCCAGCATTTT
>NA|TRBV10-2|TRBJ1-1|14|TRBD1
CASRVDRANTEAFF
TGCGCCAGCAGGGTCGACAGGGCGAACACTGAAGCTTTCTTT
>few|TRBV5-1|TRBJ2-1|11|NA
CASSLRGEQFF
TGCGCCAGCAGCTTGCGCGGTGAGCAGTTCTTC
>NA|TRBV4-2|TRBJ1-2|13|TRBD1
CASSQDRVGGYTF
TGTGCCAGCAGCCAGGACAGGGTGGGGGGCTACACCTTC
>NA|TRBV29-1|TRBJ2-7|14|TRBD2
CSVEASGTSYEQYF
TGCAGCGTTGAGGCTAGCGGTACCTCCTACGAGCAGTACTTC
>NA|TRBV2|TRBJ2-4|15|TRBD1
CASSGQGIAKNIQYF
TGTGCCAGCAGTGGACAGGGGATAGCCAAAAACATTCAGTACTTC
>NA|TRBV29-1|TRBJ1-2|13|NA
CSVEGRSFDGYTF
TGCAGCGTTGAGGGCAGGTCCTTTGATGGCTACACCTTC
>NA|TRBV5-4|TRBJ1-4|15|TRBD1
CASSRQGGPNEKLFF
TGTGCCAGCAGCCGACAGGGTGGTCCTAATGAAAAACTGTTTTTT
>NA|TRBV29-1|TRBJ1-5|13|TRBD1
CSVRGQGDQPQHF
TGCAGCGTGAGGGGACAGGGGGATCAGCCCCAGCATTTT
>NA|TRBV27|TRBJ1-6|15|NA
CASSLLGQGLSPLHF
TGTGCCAGCAGTTTATTAGGGCAGGGGCTGTCACCCCTCCACTTT
>NA|TRBV30|TRBJ1-1|11|NA
CACSGLTEAFF
TGTGCCTGTTCCGGTCTAACTGAAGCTTTCTTT
>NA|TRBV4-1|TRBJ1-1|17|TRBD1
CASSQSGRGRRETEAFF
TGCGCCAGCAGCCAATCCGGTAGGGGGCGGCGAGAAACTGAAGCTTTCTTT
>NA|TRBV5-1|TRBJ2-1|15|TRBD2
CASSQPGGSYNEQFF
TGCGCCAGCAGCCAACCGGGAGGCTCCTACAATGAGCAGTTCTTC
>once|TRBV28|TRBJ2-3|14|NA
CASSLFGGGDTQYF
TGTGCCAGCAGTTTGTTCGGGGGTGGGGATACGCAGTATTTT
>once|TRBV27|TRBJ1-5|14|NA
CASSLSPTNQPQHF
TGTGCCAGCAGTTTATCCCCCACAAATCAGCCCCAGCATTTT
>NA|TRBV19|TRBJ1-6|18|NA
CASSIAARTLNLNSPLHF
TGTGCCAGTAGTATAGCGGCCAGAACTCTGAACCTAAATTCACCCCTCCACTTT
>NA|TRBV28|TRBJ1-5|14|NA
CASREGRGGQPQHF
TGTGCCAGCAGGGAGGGGAGGGGAGGTCAGCCCCAGCATTTT
>once|TRBV30|TRBJ2-7|14|TRBD1
CAWADGQASYEQYF
TGTGCCTGGGCAGACGGACAGGCCAGCTACGAGCAGTACTTC
>NA|TRBV5-1|TRBJ2-5|16|NA
CASSFRGGQSKETQYF
TGCGCCAGCAGCTTCCGGGGGGGACAGTCTAAAGAGACCCAGTACTTC
>NA|TRBV6-2/TRBV6-3|TRBJ1-5|18|NA
CASSYPIGAGDSNQPQHF
TGTGCCAGCAGTTACCCGATCGGGGCAGGGGATAGCAATCAGCCCCAGCATTTT
>NA|TRBV7-2|TRBJ2-3|14|NA
CASCCSASLDTQYF
TGTGCCAGCTGTTGTTCGGCGTCGTTAGACACGCAGTATTTT
>NA|TRBV5-1|TRBJ1-1|13|NA
CASSTPGGSEAFF
TGCGCCAGCTCTACCCCGGGGGGCTCTGAAGCTTTCTTT
>NA|TRBV25-1|TRBJ2-5|13|NA
CASRRGLGETQYF
TGTGCCAGCAGGCGAGGGCTGGGGGAGACCCAGTACTTC
>NA|TRBV7-2|TRBJ2-7|15|TRBD1
CASSLEGARTYEQYF
TGTGCCAGCAGCTTAGAGGGGGCCCGAACCTACGAGCAGTACTTC
>NA|TRBV4-1|TRBJ1-6|18|NA
CASSQDKEGIDYNSPLHF
TGCGCCAGCAGCCAAGATAAGGAAGGGATAGACTATAATTCACCCCTCCACTTT
>NA|TRBV18|TRBJ2-7|16|TRBD2
CASSQPTSGRAYEQYF
TGTGCCAGCTCACAGCCAACTAGCGGGAGGGCTTACGAGCAGTACTTC
>once|TRBV27|TRBJ2-3|18|TRBD1
CASSLHTPGQGSADTQYF
TGTGCCAGCAGTTTACATACCCCAGGACAGGGGAGCGCAGATACGCAGTATTTT
>once|TRBV28|TRBJ1-5|20|TRBD1
CASSDLLGQVFRGSNQPQHF
TGTGCCAGCAGCGATCTTTTAGGACAGGTCTTTCGGGGTAGCAATCAGCCCCAGCATTTT
>NA|TRBV7-2|TRBJ2-5|17|NA
CASSLKPGHAPQETQYF
TGTGCCAGCAGCTTAAAACCGGGACACGCACCACAAGAGACCCAGTACTTC
>NA|TRBV4-3|TRBJ1-2|17|NA
CASSQDSSDRPNYGYTF
TGCGCCAGCAGCCAAGATTCTTCGGACCGACCTAACTATGGCTACACCTTC
>NA|TRBV11-3|TRBJ2-3|16|TRBD2
CASSPLAGKGPDTQYF
TGTGCCAGCAGCCCGCTAGCGGGTAAGGGCCCAGATACGCAGTATTTT
>NA|TRBV5-4|TRBJ2-5|14|NA
CASSPPGWVETQYF
TGTGCCAGCAGCCCTCCCGGGTGGGTGGAGACCCAGTACTTC
>NA|TRBV6-5|TRBJ1-3|15|NA
CASSYSDTSGNTIYF
TGTGCCAGCAGTTACTCCGACACCTCTGGAAACACCATATATTTT
>NA|TRBV9|TRBJ2-3|16|NA
CASSFKLETNSDTQYF
TGTGCCAGCAGCTTCAAGCTTGAAACGAATTCAGATACGCAGTATTTT
>NA|TRBV7-7|TRBJ2-5|15|NA
CASRPAGATQETQYF
TGTGCCAGCAGACCTGCAGGGGCCACTCAAGAGACCCAGTACTTC
>NA|TRBV4-1|TRBJ2-2|15|NA
CASSQERSNTGELFF
TGCGCCAGCAGCCAAGAGCGTTCGAACACCGGGGAGCTGTTTTTT
>NA|TRBV19|TRBJ2-2|14|NA
CASSKYRDTGELFF
TGTGCCAGTAGTAAATACAGGGACACCGGGGAGCTGTTTTTT
>NA|TRBV5-1|TRBJ2-7|16|TRBD2
CASSRETGLAGDEQYF
TGCGCCAGCAGCCGTGAAACGGGACTAGCGGGAGATGAGCAGTACTTC
>NA|TRBV7-9|TRBJ2-1|14|NA
CASSLAGSYNEQFF
TGTGCCAGCAGCTTAGCGGGCTCCTACAATGAGCAGTTCTTC
>NA|TRBV11-3|TRBJ2-1|15|TRBD1
CASSSGQGGDNEQFF
TGTGCCAGCAGCTCCGGACAGGGGGGGGACAATGAGCAGTTCTTC
>NA|TRBV27|TRBJ1-2|14|NA
CASSPGGRGNGYTF
TGTGCCAGCAGTCCGGGGGGCAGGGGAAATGGCTACACCTTC
>NA|TRBV11-3|TRBJ1-1|14|NA
CASSSGGPVTEAFF
TGTGCCAGCAGCTCAGGAGGGCCAGTTACTGAAGCTTTCTTT
>NA|TRBV21-1|TRBJ1-3|17|NA
CASSKTHPGKSGNTIYF
TGTGCCAGCAGCAAGACCCATCCAGGGAAGTCTGGAAACACCATATATTTT
>NA|TRBV7-9|TRBJ1-4|13|NA
CASSAGQYEKLFF
TGTGCCAGCAGCGCTGGACAGTATGAAAAACTGTTTTTT
>NA|TRBV7-6|TRBJ1-1|16|NA
CASSSGGRGANTEAFF
TGTGCCAGCAGCTCGGGGGGGCGTGGGGCGAACACTGAAGCTTTCTTT
>NA|TRBV7-2|TRBJ1-3|15|NA
CASSLRSGSGNTIYF
TGTGCCAGCAGCTTAAGGTCCGGCTCTGGAAACACCATATATTTT
>NA|TRBV6-2/TRBV6-3|TRBJ2-3|17|TRBD2
CASSYPPYSGSEDTQYF
TGTGCCAGCAGTTATCCCCCTTATAGCGGGAGCGAAGATACGCAGTATTTT
>once|TRBV30|TRBJ1-4|14|TRBD1
CAWSVMDRGEKLFF
TGTGCCTGGAGTGTCATGGACAGGGGTGAAAAACTGTTTTTT